This record covers a single TCR beta chain. V dropped 0 bases and J dropped 0; count of bases not matched to a gene: 8. The germline V gene has CDR1 SGHRS and CDR2 YFSETQ. This CDR3 is built from 18 residues. The data belong to a study of graft-versus-host responses after intestinal transplantation. Responder cells labeled with CFSE (roughly 200,000) were co-plated with irradiated stimulator cells labeled with violet dye (roughly 200,000). Clones were sequenced by immunoSEQ multiplex PCR, and TCRdb holds only the in-frame ones, with some missing. The table lists tens of thousands of clones, about 45% of them singletons.

This TCR came from a human patient who received an intestinal transplant. Sequenced here: alloreactive CD4+ T cells from a mixed lymphocyte reaction culture, sampled before intestinal transplant. Sample subset: CFSE-low proliferating T cells sorted from approximately 6-day pre-transplant mixed lymphocyte reaction (GvH or HvG direction). The chain combines TRBV5-1 with TRBJ1-3; 8 nucleotides match TRBD1. The CDR3 region has the DNA TGCGCCAGCAGCTTGGGGGGGACAGGACCGCACTCTGGAAACACCATATATTTT. Translation: CASSLGGTGPHSGNTIYF.